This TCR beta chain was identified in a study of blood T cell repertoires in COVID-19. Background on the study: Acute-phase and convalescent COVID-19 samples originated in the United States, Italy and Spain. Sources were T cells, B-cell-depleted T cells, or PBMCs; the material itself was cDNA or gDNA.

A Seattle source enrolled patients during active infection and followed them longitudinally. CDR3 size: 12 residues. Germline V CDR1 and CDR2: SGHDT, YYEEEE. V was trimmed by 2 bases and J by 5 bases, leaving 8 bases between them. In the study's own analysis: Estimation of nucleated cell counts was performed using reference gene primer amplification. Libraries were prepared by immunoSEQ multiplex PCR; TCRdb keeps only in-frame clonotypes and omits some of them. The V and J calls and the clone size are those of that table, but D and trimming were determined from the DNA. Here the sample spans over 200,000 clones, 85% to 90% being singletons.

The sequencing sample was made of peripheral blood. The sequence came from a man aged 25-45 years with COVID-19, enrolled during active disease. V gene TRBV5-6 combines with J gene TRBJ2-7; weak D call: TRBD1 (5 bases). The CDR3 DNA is TGTGCCAGCAGCTTCAGGGTGGACGAGCAGTACTTC. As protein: CASSFRVDEQYF.